This TCR beta chain stems from a study of CD8+CD57+ T cells in acquired aplastic anemia. Overall study context: Isolated CD4+ and CD8+ cells, once sorted, yielded DNA averaging about 3.2 ug. CD4+ reads averaged roughly 10 million in healthy donors. Study results and caveats: Statistical testing detected no significant gap in CD8+ Simpson's diversity between patients and controls. The number of CD8+ CDR3 sequences shared by patients and controls was roughly 31.

CDR1 and CDR2 from the germline V gene are SGHVS and FQNEAQ. There are 14 residues in the CDR3. Genomic DNA acted as the template from which TCR beta VDJ combination and CDR3 sequence profiling were carried out. TCRdb reanalysed the reads using MiXCR and keeps one entry per CDR3 protein. The table has some 410,000 distinct CDR3 sequences, about two thirds seen once. Concerning this clonotype: Its antigen is as yet unknown. One end of the junction fails to match germline, which may point to a read error.

The TCR sequence derives from a human donor in good health, serving as a control. The sequencing input was sorted CD4+, CD8+, or CD8+CD57+ T cells (not recorded which) from PBMCs. The rearrangement uses TRBV7-8 and TRBJ1-1, with D uncertain. The chain's CDR3 is CASSQRLAGSAEQF. DNA for the CDR3: TGCGCCAGCAGCCAAAGGCTAGCGGGCAGTGCTGAGCAGTTT.